This T cell receptor (beta chain) was found in a study of blood T cells in healthy people across ages. Per germline, CDR1 SQVTM and CDR2 ANQGSEA. The V gene end was trimmed by 4 bases and the J gene end by 1 base; junction bases not matched to a gene: 12. The CDR3 contains 16 residues. Worth noting for this clonotype: As yet, its antigen is unknown.

Study-wide results and caveats: Long-lived donors carried more naive CD4+ cells and greater diversity than aged donors.

Together with a sample-barcoded 5' primer, a J-beta primer mix was included in a second PCR lasting about 7 to 12 cycles. One entry per CDR3 protein, called by TCRdb with MiXCR from the 5' RACE reads. The sample shows under 1,100,000 distinct CDR3 sequences, less than 25% of them seen only once. These data are also associated with another study on T cells of mothers and their children. From that study: Versus unrelated pairs, overlap was slightly higher in related mother-child pairs, without reaching significance.

V gene TRBV29-1 combines with J gene TRBJ2-7; 8 bases line up with TRBD2. The sequence derives from a girl between 2 and 10 years old in good health. Sequencing was carried out using blood. The CDR3 protein is CSVVISSGSSSYEQYF. DNA of the CDR3: TGCAGCGTTGTTATTTCGAGCGGGAGTTCTTCCTACGAGCAGTACTTC.